A single sample gave rise to the 17 T cell receptor beta chains below, sequenced in a study of identical twins. TCRdb re-called the 5' RACE reads with MiXCR, one entry per CDR3 protein. The table lists under 800,000 distinct CDR3 sequences, around 20% of them singletons, with 4.3% in the top ten. The sample was also linked to a second study, of T cells expressing NK-cell markers.

The sample taken for sequencing was PBMCs. Receptor source: a woman aged 18-35 years in good health.

The chain has TRBV5-1 and TRBJ2-1, with D perhaps TRBD1 (5 bases). Germline-derived CDR1 and CDR2 are SGHRS and YFSETQ. Between the trimmed V and J ends, which lost 2 bases and 6 bases, there was a span of 15 bases. This CDR3 comprises 15 residues. CDR3 nucleotide sequence: TGCGCCAGCAGCTTAAGCAGGGCTTGGGTCAATGAGCAGTTCTTC. Its protein is CASSLSRAWVNEQFF.

Many counts were recorded for this clonotype. The rearrangement links TRBV10-2 to TRBJ2-2, with a tentative D call TRBD2 (7 bases). Germline values: CDR1 WSHSY, CDR2 SAAADI. V lost 10 bases to trimming and J lost 0 bases, with 18 bases between them. CDR3 size: 16 residues. The CDR3 DNA sequence: TGCGCCACCATTTTTGGGGGGGCCGCGAACACCGGGGAGCTGTTTTTT. This translates into CATIFGGAANTGELFF.

This chain uses TRBV3-1 with TRBJ2-1; D is perhaps TRBD2 (5 bases). Per germline, CDR1 LGHDT and CDR2 YNNKEL (reference sequence). Trimming stripped 1 base from V and 6 bases from J, with 13 bases between. The CDR3 has 15 residues. CDR3 loop: CASSQVGASGNEQFF. CDR3 nucleotide sequence: TGTGCCAGCAGCCAAGTGGGAGCGTCTGGCAATGAGCAGTTCTTC.

The chain employs TRBV12-3 or TRBV12-4 and TRBJ1-1; D is possibly TRBD1 (5 bases). Trimming removed 2 bases from V and 3 bases from J, with 16 bases in between. The length of the CDR3 is 16 residues. The CDR3 reads CASSLWPRDGDTEAFF. The CDR3 coding sequence is TGTGCCAGCAGTTTATGGCCCAGGGACGGTGACACTGAAGCTTTCTTT.

As concerns this clonotype: One end of the junction fails to match germline, which may point to a read error. The J gene is TRBJ2-5, the V gene TRBV6-1, with a tentative D call TRBD2 (5 bases). The CDR3 covers 16 residues. The V gene's germline CDR1 is MNHNS and CDR2 SASEGT. The CDR3 loop reads CASSRSLASFQQTQYF. The CDR3 DNA follows: TGTGCCAGCTCGCGGTCTCTAGCTTCATTCCAACAGACCCAGTACTTC.

Points on this clonotype: This likely comes from a read error, as the CDR3 has no conserved phenylalanine or tryptophan at its end. This chain connects TRBV5-5 to TRBJ2-1; D is possibly TRBD1 (5 bases). This CDR3 is 14 amino acids long. The V gene's germline CDR1 is SGHKS and CDR2 YYEKEE (reference sequence). V gave up 0 bases and J gave up 7 bases, with 11 bases separating them. CDR3 residues: CASSLEQGRNEQFY. In nucleotides, the CDR3 is TGTGCCAGCAGCTTGGAGCAGGGTCGGAATGAGCAGTTCTAC.

This clonotype came up a few times. The chain has TRBV15 and TRBJ1-6, with D maybe TRBD1 (6 bases). Germline CDR1 LNHNV, CDR2 YYDKDF (reference sequence). V lost 0 bases, J lost 5 bases, and 11 bases lay in between. CDR3 length equals 16 residues. CDR3 nucleotide sequence: TGTGCCACCAGCAGAGATCGGGGGGCCCATAATTCACCCCTCCACTTT. It codes for CATSRDRGAHNSPLHF.

The V and J genes are TRBV7-8 and TRBJ1-2; D uncertain. Per the germline V gene, CDR1 is SGHVS and CDR2 is FQNEAQ. The CDR3 covers 16 residues. Trimming removed 5 bases at V and 4 bases at J, with 20 bases between. CDR3: CASSPRRMAGSYGYTF. The CDR3 DNA reads as TGTGCCAGCAGCCCCCGGCGGATGGCGGGTTCCTATGGCTACACCTTC.

This clonotype was seen more than once but under ten times. The V call is TRBV5-6, the J call TRBJ2-5; 8 bases are shared with TRBD1. Unmatched junction bases numbered 9, after V lost 1 base and J lost 4 bases. The CDR3 consists of 16 residues. Looked up from germline, CDR1 is SGHDT and CDR2 is YYEEEE. CDR3 loop: CASSLFGQGARETQYF. The CDR3 DNA sequence: TGTGCCAGCAGCTTGTTCGGCCAGGGGGCGCGAGAGACCCAGTACTTC.

The chain combines TRBV27 with TRBJ2-7; D not resolved. The V end lost 8 bases, the J end lost 3 bases, and 14 bases lay between the germline ends. Germline V gene lookup returns CDR1 MNHEY and CDR2 SMNVEV (reference sequence). The CDR3 has 13 amino acids. The CDR3 is CASGIRRYYEQYF. CDR3 bases: TGTGCCAGCGGGATACGCCGGTACTACGAGCAGTACTTC.

In this sample, this clonotype turned up many times. The chain uses TRBV20-1 and TRBJ2-1, with a weak D call TRBD1 (5 bases). The CDR3 runs 13 residues. The V end lost 6 bases, the J end lost 7 bases, and 16 bases lay between the germline ends. In germline, CDR1 is DFQATT, CDR2 SNEGSKA (reference sequence). The CDR3 sequence: CSARAGWSNEQFF. CDR3 DNA sequence: TGCAGTGCCCGGGCAGGGTGGAGTAATGAGCAGTTCTTC.

CDR3 sequence: CASSSRDSYGYTF. The CDR3 DNA follows: TGTGCCAGCAGTTCCCGGGACAGCTATGGCTACACCTTC. The chain employs TRBV6-6 and TRBJ1-2; TRBD1 aligns across 7 bases. The CDR3 is made up of 13 amino acids. Looked up from germline, CDR1 is MNHNY and CDR2 is SVGAGI (reference sequence). After removal of 4 bases from V and 4 bases from J, the junction contained 3 bases not matched to a gene.

V usage is TRBV12-3 or TRBV12-4 and J usage is TRBJ2-1, with TRBD1 identical over 8 bases. Trimming removed 3 bases from V and 5 bases from J; junction bases left unmatched: 12. The CDR3 length is 17 residues. The CDR3 protein is CASSFTIGDRKNNEQFF. The CDR3 DNA sequence: TGTGCCAGCAGTTTTACCATAGGGGACAGGAAAAACAATGAGCAGTTCTTC.

This clonotype was seen a handful of times. The chain carries TRBV18 and TRBJ1-1; no clear D. Between the trimmed V and J ends, which lost 5 bases and 8 bases, there was a span of 18 bases. CDR1 is KGHSH, CDR2 LQKENI, per germline. CDR3 length equals 14 residues. CDR3 loop: CASSVLTHGSEAFF. Here the CDR3 DNA reads TGTGCCAGCTCAGTCCTGACTCACGGGTCGGAAGCTTTCTTT.

The chain is built from TRBV24-1 and TRBJ2-2; unclear D gene. The CDR3 sequence is 14 residues long. Germline CDR1 is KGHDR and CDR2 is SFDVKD. The V end lost 2 bases, the J end lost 4 bases, and 7 bases lay between the germline ends. This CDR3 is CATSDSATTGELFF. As DNA, the CDR3 is TGTGCCACCAGTGATTCAGCGACCACCGGGGAGCTGTTTTTT.

In its sample, this clonotype was seen a few times. This chain joins TRBV20-1 and TRBJ1-4; D gene unclear. Germline loops: CDR1 DFQATT, CDR2 SNEGSKA (reference sequence). The CDR3 loop spans 14 amino acids. Between the trimmed V and J ends, which lost 0 bases and 8 bases, there was a span of 13 bases. CDR3 DNA: TGCAGTGCTAGAGATGGCCGAAGCGGAGAAAAACTGTTTTTT. Translation: CSARDGRSGEKLFF.

The chain carries TRBV4-3 and TRBJ2-5; 9 bases align to TRBD1. The trim removed 0 bases at V and 4 bases at J, leaving 6 bases unmatched. Germline assignment: CDR1 LGHNA and CDR2 YSLEER. The CDR3 loop spans 16 amino acids. Written as DNA, the CDR3 is TGCGCCAGCAGCCAAGATCGGGGGACAGGGCCAGAGACCCAGTACTTC. Residues: CASSQDRGTGPETQYF.